These 27 T cell receptor beta chains were all obtained from the same sample, sequenced in a study of CD4 and CD8 cells across lung adenocarcinoma regions. TCRdb recomputed calls from the PCR reads with MiXCR, one row per CDR3 protein. Among about 11,000 distinct CDR3 sequences listed, approximately 53% were seen once. Specimen: CD4+ T cells from the center of a lung tumor. The receptors stem from a male donor with lung adenocarcinoma. The CD4 and CD8 labels of this study may be unreliable.

As regards this clonotype: A much larger clone differs by one base, so this may be a read error. No conserved phenylalanine or tryptophan is present at the end of the CDR3, so a read error is the likely explanation. The chain links TRBV12-3 or TRBV12-4 to TRBJ1-2, with TRBD1 as a possible D gene (5 bases). CDR3 size: 14 residues. The V end lost 4 bases, the J end lost 0 bases, and 9 bases lay between the germline ends. The CDR3 is CASSYGGTNYGYTS. Here the CDR3 DNA reads TGTGCCAGCAGTTACGGGGGGACTAACTATGGCTACACCTCC.

In this sample, this clonotype turned up many times. CDR3 bases: TGTGCCAGCAGTTCTAGCTTCGATGAGCAGTTCTTC. This sequence encodes CASSSSFDEQFF. This chain uses TRBV27 with TRBJ2-1; the D gene is possibly TRBD2 (5 bases). CDR1 is MNHEY, CDR2 SMNVEV, per germline (reference sequence). CDR3 length equals 12 residues. Trimming took 4 bases from V and 8 from J, leaving 9 bases between them.

This clonotype was recorded at least ten times. V is TRBV6-2 or TRBV6-3 and J is TRBJ2-1; 13 bases agree with TRBD2. Trimming at V came to 6 bases and at J to 11 bases, leaving 10 bases not matched to a gene. Germline CDR1 is MNHEY and CDR2 is SVGEGT. There are 15 residues in the CDR3. This CDR3 reads CASRQTSGGAYQQFF. The CDR3 bases are TGTGCCAGCAGACAAACTAGCGGGGGGGCCTATCAGCAGTTCTTC.

V gene TRBV27 combines with J gene TRBJ2-1, with 10 bases matching TRBD2. Germline CDR1 MNHEY, CDR2 SMNVEV (reference sequence). This CDR3 region has 14 residues. After removal of 8 bases from V and 6 bases from J, the junction contained 7 bases not matched to a gene. This CDR3 reads CASGLAGEGNEQFF. The CDR3 coding sequence is TGTGCCAGCGGGCTAGCGGGAGAGGGCAATGAGCAGTTCTTC.

This clonotype was seen at least ten times. The chain uses TRBV6-5 and TRBJ1-6, with D perhaps TRBD1 (5 bases). The CDR3 length is 15 residues. V was clipped by 2 bases and J by 7 bases, with 12 bases between them. Germline assignment: CDR1 MNHEY and CDR2 SVGAGI. CDR3 coding DNA: TGTGCCAGCAGTTACGCGGGGCGGCGGAATTCACCCCTCCACTTT. Its translation: CASSYAGRRNSPLHF.

The chain carries TRBV5-5 and TRBJ2-1, with D possibly being TRBD1 or TRBD2 (5 bases each). The CDR3 is 16 residues long. CDR1 is SGHKS and CDR2 is YYEKEE in the germline V gene (reference sequence). V was trimmed by 2 bases and J by 1 base, leaving 13 bases between them. This CDR3 reads CASSFREGRSYNEQFF. CDR3 nucleotide sequence: TGTGCCAGCAGCTTTCGAGAGGGGCGATCCTACAATGAGCAGTTCTTC.

This clonotype came up once. The gene calls are TRBV9 and TRBJ2-5, with TRBD1 matching 8 bases. TRBJ2-7 explains the end of the DNA better; the J call may be wrong. CDR1 is SGDLS, CDR2 YYNGEE, per germline. The CDR3 is made up of 15 amino acids. CDR3 coding DNA: TGTGCCAGCAGCTATACAGGGGGTGAAACCTACGAGCAGTACTTC. This encodes CASSYTGGETYEQYF.

V is TRBV6-1 and J is TRBJ2-5; 8 bases map to TRBD1. Per the germline V gene, CDR1 is MNHNS and CDR2 is SASEGT. J gave up 5 bases and V 1 base, and 6 bases lay outside the gene matches. This CDR3 contains 15 residues. In DNA, the CDR3 is TGTGCCAGCAGTGAAGGTGCAGGGGGCTCGGAGACCCAGTACTTC. This sequence encodes CASSEGAGGSETQYF.

To note about this clonotype: An end of the junction differs from the germline gene, which may be a read error. The J gene is TRBJ2-3, the V gene TRBV7-8; 7 nucleotides line up with TRBD1. The CDR3 runs to 16 residues. Germline V gene lookup returns CDR1 SGHVS and CDR2 FQNEAQ. CDR3: CASSVEGAGGTDTQYF. In DNA, the CDR3 is TGTGCCAGCAGCGTCGAGGGGGCCGGAGGCACAGATACCCAGTACTTT.

For this clonotype: One junction end disagrees with the germline gene, perhaps due to a read error. The chain links TRBV6-1 to TRBJ2-3, with TRBD1 identical over 7 bases. CDR1 and CDR2 from the germline V gene are MNHNS and SASEGT. CDR3 length: 14 residues. Written as DNA, the CDR3 is TGTGCCAGCAGGGGGCGGACAGGCACAAATACGCAGTATTTT. Translation gives CASRGRTGTNTQYF.

This clonotype was picked up a small number of times. The chain links TRBV11-2 to TRBJ1-2, with a tentative D call TRBD1 (5 bases). V shed 6 bases and J shed 5 bases, with 13 bases lying between them. This CDR3 has 13 amino acids. Per the germline V gene, CDR1 is SGHAT and CDR2 is FQNNGV. CDR3 DNA: TGTGCCAGCAGTCCAGCCGGGGGATATGGCTACACCTTC. It yields the protein CASSPAGGYGYTF. Drawing the rest from reference TRBV11-2 and TRBJ1-2, the complete variable domain is EAGVAQSPRYKIIEKRQSVAFWCNPISGHATLYWYQQILGQGPKLLIQFQNNGVVDDSQLPKDRFSAERLKGVDSTLKIQPAKLEDSAVYLCASSPAGGYGYTFGSGTRLTVV.

This clonotype was picked up a small number of times. The genes are TRBV20-1 and TRBJ2-1, with 10 bases identical to TRBD1. Judging by the DNA end, TRBJ2-7 fits better; the J call may be wrong. Germline V CDR1 and CDR2: DFQATT, SNEGSKA (reference sequence). CDR3 length: 15 residues. The CDR3 DNA follows: TGCAGTGCTAGAGATAGACAGGGGGCTGGCTACGAGCAGTACTTC. Its protein is CSARDRQGAGYEQYF.

The rearrangement uses TRBV6-1 and TRBJ1-2; TRBD1 is a possible D gene (6 bases). Germline CDR1 is MNHNS and CDR2 is SASEGT. Trimming removed 5 bases at V and 4 bases at J, with 17 bases between. This CDR3 region has 15 residues. The CDR3: CASSLKTGTIYGYTF. The CDR3 DNA is TGTGCCAGCAGTCTTAAAACCGGGACAATCTATGGCTACACCTTC.

With respect to this clonotype: One junction end does not reproduce the germline sequence, and a read error may be involved. The chain carries TRBV10-2 and TRBJ2-2; D tentatively reads TRBD1 or TRBD2 (7 bases each). Germline V gives CDR1 WSHSY, CDR2 SAAADI. There are 16 residues in the CDR3. The CDR3 reads CAMGGRQGLNTGELFF. DNA for the CDR3: TGTGCCATGGGGGGGCGACAGGGACTGAACACCGGGGAGCTGTTTTTT.

The V and J genes are TRBV10-2 and TRBJ2-1, with a tentative D call TRBD1 (5 bases). The last part of the DNA fits TRBJ2-5 better; the J call may be wrong. Per the germline V gene, CDR1 is WSHSY and CDR2 is SAAADI. The CDR3 is 15 amino acids. The CDR3 reads CASSESEVGAETQYF. In DNA, the CDR3 is TGCGCCAGCAGTGAGTCCGAGGTTGGGGCGGAGACCCAGTACTTC.

By proportion, this clonotype is large (0.1 to 1%). The chain recombines TRBV6-1 with TRBJ2-3; a weak D match, TRBD2 (6 bases). V was cut by 1 base and J by 1 base, with 12 bases left in between. Germline assignment: CDR1 MNHNS and CDR2 SASEGT. CDR3 size: 16 residues. The CDR3 sequence is CASSEGRVRGTDTQYF. As DNA, the CDR3 is TGTGCCAGCAGTGAAGGGAGGGTTAGGGGCACAGATACGCAGTATTTT.

The chain recombines TRBV7-9 with TRBJ2-7; possible D gene TRBD2, 6 bases. This CDR3 is built from 15 residues. With 5 bases removed from V and 0 bases from J, the gap between germline ends came to 14 bases. The germline gives CDR1 SEHNR, CDR2 FQNEAQ (reference sequence). The CDR3 DNA reads as TGTGCCAGCAGCCCGAGGAGGGATAGCTCCTACGAGCAGTACTTC. The encoded protein is CASSPRRDSSYEQYF.

This clonotype has ten or more counts. This rearrangement joins TRBV27 to TRBJ1-6; D possibly corresponds to TRBD1 (6 bases). CDR3 length equals 15 residues. Germline loops: CDR1 MNHEY, CDR2 SMNVEV (reference sequence). The V and J ends lost 3 bases and 7 bases respectively, with 13 bases between them. The CDR3 sequence: CASSLMGAGNSPLHF. CDR3 coding DNA: TGTGCCAGCAGTTTGATGGGGGCTGGGAATTCACCCCTCCACTTT.

V and J are TRBV12-3 or TRBV12-4 and TRBJ2-5, with 8 nucleotides matching TRBD1. The J call may not be correct, given that the DNA end is closer to TRBJ2-7. The CDR3 sequence is 16 residues long. The CDR3 DNA follows: TGTGCCAGCACCCTAAAGGGGACAGGAGACTCCTACGAGCAGTACTTC. Protein sequence: CASTLKGTGDSYEQYF.

This chain links TRBV6-1 with TRBJ2-5; tentative D call: TRBD1 (6 bases). Germline lookup yields CDR1 MNHNS and CDR2 SASEGT. The ends were cut back, 4 bases at V and 4 bases at J, with 16 bases in the middle. The CDR3 covers 15 residues. The CDR3 DNA sequence: TGTGCCAGCAGTGCGCCGGGACATTGGAGAGAGACCCAGTACTTC. Its protein product is CASSAPGHWRETQYF.

The chain is built from TRBV10-1 and TRBJ2-1, with TRBD1 as a possible D gene (6 bases). Trimming stripped 6 bases from V and 9 bases from J, with 12 bases between. The CDR3 has 12 residues. CDR1 is WNHNN and CDR2 is SYGVQD in the germline V gene (reference sequence). In DNA form, the CDR3 reads TGCGCCAGCAGGGGGGCCAGCGGTGAGCAGTTCTTC. It is translated as CASRGASGEQFF.

Concerning this clonotype: One junction end disagrees with the germline gene, perhaps due to a read error. The chain joins TRBV10-3 to TRBJ2-3; 11 bases are shared with TRBD2. The CDR3 is made up of 15 amino acids. CDR1 is ENHRY, CDR2 SYGVKD, per germline. CDR3 in amino acids: CGGGEASGGQDTQYF. The CDR3 nucleotides are TGTGGCGGGGGGGAGGCTAGCGGGGGGCAAGATACCCAGTATTTC.

The chain uses TRBV7-2 and TRBJ2-5, with D possibly matching TRBD2 (7 bases). The germline V gene has CDR1 SGHTA and CDR2 FQGNSA. The CDR3 consists of 14 residues. CDR3 in DNA: TGTGCGGGGCGCGGGGGCCGGGGCCAAGACATCCAGTACTTC. Protein: CAGRGGRGQDIQYF.

By share, this clonotype ranks as medium-sized. V usage is TRBV12-3 or TRBV12-4 and J usage is TRBJ2-1, with 10 nucleotides matching TRBD1. The CDR3 runs to 11 residues. The trim removed 5 bases at V and 15 bases at J, leaving 4 bases unmatched. The CDR3: CASSLRTGGFF. The DNA of the CDR3 is TGTGCCAGCAGTCTTCGGACAGGGGGGTTCTTC.

As regards this clonotype: A much larger clone sits a single nucleotide away, making a read error possible. The rearrangement joins TRBV6-2 or TRBV6-3 to TRBJ2-3, with D tentatively TRBD2 (5 bases). The better agreement between TRBJ2-1 and the DNA end casts doubt on the J call. Per germline, CDR1 MNHEY and CDR2 SVGEGT. The length of the CDR3 is 14 residues. The CDR3 reads CASTRDASTYEQFF. CDR3 sequence (DNA): TGTGCCAGCACCCGGGATGCATCCACCTACGAGCAGTTCTTC.

Note on this clonotype: Relative to the germline gene, one junction end is altered; a read error may explain this. The chain links TRBV6-4 to TRBJ2-3, with D possibly being TRBD1 (5 bases). Germline-derived CDR1 and CDR2 are MRHNA and SNTAGT. The CDR3 contains 16 residues. The CDR3 coding sequence is TGTGCCAGCAGTGACTCGGCGATGTGGGGCAAAAACATGCAGTATTTC. This sequence encodes CASSDSAMWGKNMQYF.

This sequence joins TRBV5-1 and TRBJ2-5; 8 nucleotides align to TRBD1. Germline V gene sequence: CDR1 SGHRS, CDR2 YFSETQ. The V gene end was trimmed by 4 bases and the J gene end by 3 bases; junction bases not matched to a gene: 8. This CDR3 has 15 residues. The CDR3 DNA reads as TGCGCCAGCAGCGCATTGGACAGGGTAGAAGAGACCCAGTACTTC. It encodes CASSALDRVEETQYF.